These 10 T cell receptor beta chains share one sample of origin, sequenced in a study of T cells in Graves' hyperthyroidism and ophthalmopathy. The source material, RNA transcripts, was used to amplify TCR beta CDR3 regions. HTBI primers were the set used in a first-round RT-PCR of the TCR CDR3. TCRdb analysed the multiplex PCR reads with MiXCR anew, one entry per CDR3 protein. The data hold 530,000 or so distinct CDR3 sequences, with 35% to 55% observed a single time. The source material was peripheral blood or thyroid tissue (not recorded which). These receptors were obtained from a woman in her late teens or twenties with Graves' hyperthyroidism.

The chain uses TRBV9 and TRBJ1-6; D may be TRBD1 (5 bases). Trimming cost V 5 bases and J 7 bases, with 13 bases left between them. This CDR3 is 14 amino acids long. Germline assignment: CDR1 SGDLS and CDR2 YYNGEE. The DNA for the CDR3 is TGTGCCAGCAGTATTCAGGGCAGGAATTCACCCCTCCACTTT. Translating it yields CASSIQGRNSPLHF.

The chain recombines TRBV2 with TRBJ2-7; 11 bases map to TRBD2. The CDR3 consists of 13 residues. CDR1 and CDR2 from the germline V gene are SNHLY and FYNNEI. With V trimmed by 9 bases and J by 4 bases, 5 bases remained unmatched. The CDR3 spells CARGLAGGYEQYF. The CDR3 DNA sequence: TGTGCCAGGGGTCTAGCGGGAGGTTACGAGCAGTACTTC.

The sample holds a few counts of this clonotype. The rearrangement links TRBV24-1 to TRBJ2-3; D is ambiguous. CDR3 size: 12 residues. Per germline, CDR1 KGHDR and CDR2 SFDVKD. Between the trimmed V and J ends, which lost 3 bases and 4 bases, there was a span of 4 bases. This chain's CDR3 is CATSDASDTQYF. The CDR3 DNA reads TGTGCCACCAGTGATGCATCAGATACGCAGTATTTT.

This clonotype was seen at least ten times. The chain carries TRBV7-6 and TRBJ2-7, with a weak D call TRBD2 (5 bases). V dropped 5 bases and J dropped 9 bases, with 17 bases sitting between them. This CDR3 region has 13 residues. Germline V CDR1 and CDR2: SGHVS, FNYEAQ. The CDR3 DNA reads as TGTGCCAGCAGCCCCCTCGATCTCCGGGGGCAGTACTTC. Translated: CASSPLDLRGQYF.

This clonotype has at least ten counts. The rearrangement joins TRBV4-1 to TRBJ1-1; TRBD1 is a possible D gene (5 bases). The CDR3 is 17 amino acids. Trimming removed 2 bases from V and 1 base from J, with 17 bases in between. Germline V gene lookup returns CDR1 MGHRA and CDR2 YSYEKL. In DNA, the CDR3 is TGCGCCAGCAGCCAACAGAATATTCTTCAGGGGAACACTGAAGCTTTCTTT. Its protein is CASSQQNILQGNTEAFF.

The gene calls are TRBV7-2 and TRBJ1-2, with 8 positions matching TRBD1. Germline CDR1 and CDR2: SGHTA and FQGNSA. After removal of 4 bases from V and 7 bases from J, the junction contained 5 bases not matched to a gene. The CDR3 runs to 13 residues. As DNA, the CDR3 is TGTGCCAGCAGCTCGCGGACAGGGTCTGGCTACACCTTC. Translating gives CASSSRTGSGYTF.

The chain is built from TRBV7-9 and TRBJ2-7; TRBD2 is a possible D gene (6 bases). Germline V lookup: CDR1 SEHNR, CDR2 FQNEAQ (reference sequence). The CDR3 has 16 amino acids. Trimming removed 1 base at V and 5 bases at J, with 18 bases between. The DNA of the CDR3 is TGTGCCAGCAGCTTAGGCATGGGACTCTTGAAACACGAGCAGTACTTC. Translation gives CASSLGMGLLKHEQYF.

The CDR3 protein is CASSGGGVQETQHF. The CDR3 DNA sequence: TGTGCCAGCAGCGGAGGGGGGGTACAAGAGACCCAGCATTTT. The J gene is TRBJ1-5, the V gene TRBV5-5, with D maybe TRBD1 (6 bases). CDR1 is SGHKS and CDR2 is YYEKEE in the germline V gene (reference sequence). Trimming stripped 4 bases from V and 11 bases from J, with 19 bases between. This CDR3 has 14 residues.

The J gene is TRBJ2-7, the V gene TRBV7-6; weak D call: TRBD1 (5 bases). Trimming cost V 11 bases and J 4 bases, with 18 bases left between them. Germline V gene lookup returns CDR1 SGHVS and CDR2 FNYEAQ. The CDR3 extends over 13 amino acids. CDR3 amino acids: CAWSVGDSYEQYF. The CDR3 DNA reads as TGTGCCTGGAGTGTAGGAGACAGTTACGAGCAGTACTTC.

As for this clonotype: The junction differs from germline at one of its ends, possibly a read error. The rearrangement links TRBV7-8 to TRBJ2-5, with D maybe TRBD2 (6 bases). The germline V gene has CDR1 SGHVS and CDR2 FQNEAQ. This CDR3 contains 16 residues. CDR3 sequence reads: CASSPAGTSGGETRYF. The CDR3 bases are TGTGCCAGCAGCCCGGCCGGGACGTCGGGCGGGGAGACCCGGTACTTC.